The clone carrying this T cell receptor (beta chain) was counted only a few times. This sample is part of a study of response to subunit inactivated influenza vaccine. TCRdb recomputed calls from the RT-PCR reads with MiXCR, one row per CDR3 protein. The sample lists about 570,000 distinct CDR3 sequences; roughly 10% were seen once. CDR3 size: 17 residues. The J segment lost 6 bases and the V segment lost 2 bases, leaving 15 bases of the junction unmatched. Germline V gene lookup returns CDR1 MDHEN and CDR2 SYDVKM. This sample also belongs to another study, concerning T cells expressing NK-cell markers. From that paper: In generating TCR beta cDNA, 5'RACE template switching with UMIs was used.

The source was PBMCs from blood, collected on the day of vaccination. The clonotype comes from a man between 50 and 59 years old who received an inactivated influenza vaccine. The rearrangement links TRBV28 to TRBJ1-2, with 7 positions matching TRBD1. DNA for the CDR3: TGTGCCAGCAGTTTACTCACAACCGGGACAGCGGTTCATGGCTACACCTTC. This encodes CASSLLTTGTAVHGYTF.